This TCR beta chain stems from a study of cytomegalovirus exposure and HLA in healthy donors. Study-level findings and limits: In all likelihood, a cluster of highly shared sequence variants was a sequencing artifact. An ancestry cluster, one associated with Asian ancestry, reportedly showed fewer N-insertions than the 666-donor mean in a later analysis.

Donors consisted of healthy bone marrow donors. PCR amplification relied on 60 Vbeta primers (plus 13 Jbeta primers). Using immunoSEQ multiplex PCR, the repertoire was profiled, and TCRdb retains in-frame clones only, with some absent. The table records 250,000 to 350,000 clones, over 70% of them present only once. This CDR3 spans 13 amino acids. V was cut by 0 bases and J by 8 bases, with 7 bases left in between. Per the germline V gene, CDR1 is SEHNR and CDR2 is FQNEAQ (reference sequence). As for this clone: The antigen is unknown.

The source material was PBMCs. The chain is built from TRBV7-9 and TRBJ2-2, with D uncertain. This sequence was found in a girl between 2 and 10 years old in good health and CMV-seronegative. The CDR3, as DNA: TGTGCCAGCAGCTTAGCCCCTTCTGGGGAGCTGTTTTTT. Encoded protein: CASSLAPSGELFF.